The 17 T cell receptor beta chains listed next were all sequenced from one sample in a study of blood T cell repertoires in COVID-19. Generated by immunoSEQ multiplex PCR, the TCRdb table keeps only in-frame clones and is missing some. The sample carries some 100,000 clones, around four fifths recorded once. Input material: peripheral blood. The receptors derive from a human donor in a cohort sampled during active COVID-19.

V usage is TRBV28 and J usage is TRBJ2-2, with 9 nucleotides matching TRBD1. V was clipped by 8 bases and J by 1 base; unmatched bases: 8. Per the germline V gene, CDR1 is MDHEN and CDR2 is SYDVKM. This CDR3 contains 16 residues. CDR3 in DNA: TGTGCCAGCCGAAGGGACAGGGTGTTGAACACCGGGGAGCTGTTTTTT. Residues: CASRRDRVLNTGELFF.

This clone was counted a few times. This rearrangement joins TRBV3-1 (or the pseudogene TRBV3-2) to TRBJ1-1; perhaps TRBD1 as D (6 bases). Between the trimmed V and J ends, which lost 3 bases and 4 bases, there was a span of 15 bases. The CDR3 has 15 residues. Germline V gives CDR1 LGHDT, CDR2 YNNKEL (reference sequence). For the CDR3, the DNA is TGTGCCAGCAGCCAGAAACAGGGCGGGGGCACTGAAGCTTTCTTT. Protein: CASSQKQGGGTEAFF.

This chain joins TRBV7-9 and TRBJ2-1; 10 bases are a match to TRBD2. The CDR3 consists of 15 residues. The V gene's germline CDR1 is SEHNR and CDR2 FQNEAQ (reference sequence). The trim removed 1 base at V and 7 bases at J, leaving 4 bases unmatched. This chain's CDR3 is CASSLDQRGGNEQFF. CDR3 DNA sequence: TGTGCCAGCAGCTTAGACCAGCGGGGGGGGAATGAGCAGTTCTTC.

This clone has only one observation. The chain employs TRBV10-2 and TRBJ2-3; 7 bases fit TRBD2. The CDR3 has 12 amino acids. Germline CDR1 reads WSHSY; CDR2 reads SAAADI. Trimming at V came to 8 bases and at J to 4 bases, leaving 3 bases not matched to a gene. The CDR3 sequence is CASGRAADTQYF. The CDR3 DNA reads as TGCGCCAGCGGGAGGGCCGCAGATACGCAGTATTTT.

The gene calls are TRBV5-4 and TRBJ1-1; tentative D call: TRBD1 (6 bases). The CDR3 spans 18 residues. Trimming left V 0 bases short and J 2 bases short, with 20 bases between. CDR1 and CDR2 from the germline V gene are SGHNT and YYREEE (reference sequence). The CDR3 here is CASSLAPFWGQTNTEAFF. CDR3 nucleotide sequence: TGTGCCAGCAGCTTGGCCCCGTTTTGGGGACAAACTAACACTGAAGCTTTCTTT.

V usage is TRBV5-4 and J usage is TRBJ1-1; 7 bases are shared with TRBD1. This CDR3 has 14 residues. Germline-derived CDR1 and CDR2 are SGHNT and YYREEE (reference sequence). V lost 7 bases and J lost 1; bases outside the gene matches: 7. The CDR3, as DNA: TGTGCCAGCGCGGACAGGACTAAGAACACTGAAGCTTTCTTT. It is translated as CASADRTKNTEAFF.

The J gene is TRBJ2-3, the V gene TRBV1; TRBD2 reflects the table's D call only, with no check against the DNA. TRBV1 is assigned pseudogene status. This CDR3 has 12 residues. The CDR3 sequence: CTSSHSTDTQYF. For the CDR3, the DNA is TGCACCAGCAGCCACTCCACAGATACGCAGTATTTT.

The V and J genes are TRBV18 and TRBJ1-2; D ambiguous. There are 14 residues in the CDR3. V lost 8 bases and J lost 4, with 17 bases in between. The V gene's germline CDR1 is KGHSH and CDR2 LQKENI. The CDR3 loop reads CASAYGVNSYGYTF. The CDR3 DNA sequence: TGTGCCAGCGCCTACGGGGTTAATAGCTATGGCTACACCTTC.

The CDR3 protein is CASSEALGGRQETQYF. In nucleotides, the CDR3 is TGTGCCAGCAGTGAAGCGCTCGGAGGGCGGCAAGAGACCCAGTACTTC. This chain joins TRBV6-1 and TRBJ2-5, with a weak D call TRBD2 (6 bases). There are 16 residues in the CDR3. V was trimmed by 0 bases and J by 2 bases, leaving 13 bases between them. Germline values: CDR1 MNHNS, CDR2 SASEGT.

The chain links TRBV7-9 to TRBJ2-7; 11 bases match TRBD1. With 7 bases clipped from V and 6 bases from J, the junction kept 11 bases outside the gene matches. CDR1 is SEHNR, CDR2 FQNEAQ, per germline (reference sequence). This CDR3 is 15 amino acids long. Written as DNA, the CDR3 is TGTGCCAGCACCAGAGCCGGGACAGGGGGAACCGAGCAGTACTTC. It specifies CASTRAGTGGTEQYF.

The DNA of the CDR3 is TGTGCCAGCTCACCCGGGAGTACGAGGGAGCAGTACTTC. This translates into CASSPGSTREQYF. The V gene is TRBV18, the J gene TRBJ2-7; tentative D call: TRBD2 (6 bases). Trimming took off 3 bases at V and 7 bases at J, with 13 bases between the two ends. This CDR3 region has 13 residues. Germline CDR1 KGHSH, CDR2 LQKENI.

This clone is labeled as medium-sized. J is TRBJ2-1 and V is TRBV7-9; 13 positions match TRBD2. V dropped 5 bases and J dropped 1; count of bases not matched to a gene: 11. Germline V gives CDR1 SEHNR, CDR2 FQNEAQ (reference sequence). The CDR3 is 19 residues long. This CDR3 is CASSLRTSGRLRSYNEQFF. Written as DNA, the CDR3 is TGTGCCAGCAGCCTGAGGACTAGCGGGAGACTGAGATCCTACAATGAGCAGTTCTTC.

The gene calls are TRBV19 and TRBJ2-7; 9 nucleotides agree with TRBD1. The CDR3 length is 15 residues. V gave up 4 bases and J gave up 2 bases; unmatched junction bases: 6. Germline V CDR1 and CDR2: LNHDA, SQIVND (reference sequence). CDR3 in DNA: TGTGCCAGTAGTACGCCGGGGACAGGGACCTACGAGCAGTACTTC. Its protein is CASSTPGTGTYEQYF.

The V and J genes are TRBV9 and TRBJ1-3, with D tentatively TRBD1 (5 bases). CDR3 length: 16 amino acids. CDR1 and CDR2 (germline): SGDLS, YYNGEE. Trimming cost V 0 bases and J 0 bases, with 10 bases left between them. CDR3 residues: CASSVEGELSGNTIYF. The CDR3 coding sequence is TGTGCCAGCAGCGTAGAAGGGGAACTCTCTGGAAACACCATATATTTT.

This chain uses TRBV28 with TRBJ2-1; 13 nucleotides align to TRBD2. Germline V gene data show CDR1 as MDHEN and CDR2 as SYDVKM. The V and J ends lost 5 bases and 7 bases, in that order; junction bases with no gene match: 5. This CDR3 has 15 amino acids. The CDR3 reads CASSTTSGGANEQFF. CDR3 DNA: TGTGCCAGCAGTACAACTAGCGGGGGGGCAAATGAGCAGTTCTTC.

The V call is TRBV19, the J call TRBJ1-1, with TRBD1 matching 11 bases. The CDR3 sequence is 16 residues long. V lost 7 bases to trimming and J lost 5 bases; unmatched junction nucleotides: 12. From germline, CDR1 is LNHDA and CDR2 SQIVND (reference sequence). CDR3 nucleotide sequence: TGTGCCAGTAAATCCATTCCCGGGACAGGGGGAACTGAAGCTTTCTTT. This gives the protein CASKSIPGTGGTEAFF. Variable domain in full (rest from reference TRBV19 and TRBJ1-1): DGGITQSPKYLFRKEGQNVTLSCEQNLNHDAMYWYRQDPGQGLRLIYYSQIVNDFQKGDIAEGYSVSREKKESFPLTVTSAQKNPTAFYLCASKSIPGTGGTEAFFGQGTRLTVV.

The V and J genes are TRBV19 and TRBJ2-2, with D possibly TRBD1 on 6 matching bases. Deletions cut 3 bases from V and 2 bases from J, with 19 bases between. Germline loops: CDR1 LNHDA, CDR2 SQIVND (reference sequence). CDR3 length: 18 residues. The CDR3 bases are TGTGCCAGTAGTATCCGGACAGCCCTTAAGATTAACACCGGGGAGCTGTTTTTT. Residues: CASSIRTALKINTGELFF.